This T cell receptor (beta chain) appears in the sequencing data of a study of blood T cell repertoires in COVID-19. Study as a whole: The samples span acute and convalescent COVID-19 from the United States, Italy and Spain.

This CDR3 contains 15 residues. Germline V gene sequence: CDR1 SNHLY, CDR2 FYNNEI. The V segment lost 8 bases and the J segment 3 bases; nucleotides outside the gene matches: 9. Using immunoSEQ multiplex PCR, the repertoire was profiled, and TCRdb retains in-frame clones only, with some absent. The table shows under 200,000 clones, with approximately 83% occurring only once. The sequencing input was peripheral blood. The V and J genes are TRBV2 and TRBJ2-3; 9 nucleotides line up with TRBD2. This receptor was identified in an older woman with acute or convalescent COVID-19. The CDR3 protein is CASLSAGGGTDTQYF. CDR3 DNA: TGTGCCAGCCTGTCAGCGGGGGGAGGTACAGATACGCAGTATTTT.